A single sample is the source of the 8 T cell receptor beta chains below, sequenced in a study of identical twins. TCRdb analysed the 5' RACE reads with MiXCR anew, one entry per CDR3 protein. The table records 420,000 or so distinct CDR3 sequences, less than 20% of them present only once. The source material was naive T cells sorted from blood. The receptor set was obtained from a man aged 50-59 years in good health.

The table lists this clonotype with many counts. This chain joins TRBV12-3 or TRBV12-4 and TRBJ2-5, with 10 bases fitting TRBD1. The V and J ends lost 3 bases and 3 bases, in that order; junction bases with no gene match: 10. The CDR3 consists of 17 residues. CDR3 region: CASSFGLTGTGEETQYF. The DNA for the CDR3 is TGTGCCAGCAGTTTCGGGCTTACCGGGACAGGGGAAGAGACCCAGTACTTC.

The table lists this clonotype with a few counts. J is TRBJ2-3 and V is TRBV28; 9 nucleotides match TRBD1. The CDR3 totals 18 residues. Germline trimming cut 5 bases from V and 0 bases from J; bases unmatched to any gene: 12. The germline gives CDR1 MDHEN, CDR2 SYDVKM. The chain's CDR3 is CASSPPGPDRGSTDTQYF. CDR3 bases: TGTGCCAGCAGTCCACCAGGCCCGGACAGGGGAAGCACAGATACGCAGTATTTT.

This clonotype has only one observation. V gene TRBV27 combines with J gene TRBJ2-1, with 7 bases identical to TRBD2. Trimming at V came to 5 bases and at J to 6 bases, leaving 16 bases not matched to a gene. Germline CDR1 is MNHEY and CDR2 is SMNVEV (reference sequence). The length of the CDR3 is 17 residues. The CDR3 loop reads CASSTIAGLRESNEQFF. The CDR3 DNA reads TGTGCCAGCAGTACAATAGCGGGCCTACGGGAGTCCAATGAGCAGTTCTTC.

A remark on this clonotype: At one end the junction does not follow the germline gene, possibly because of a read error. Here the CDR3 DNA reads TGTGCCGGCAGACCCCCCCGGTACAACACCGGGGAGCTGTTTTTT. It is translated as CAGRPPRYNTGELFF. The chain has TRBV6-2 or TRBV6-3 and TRBJ2-2; D unresolved. Germline values: CDR1 MNHEY, CDR2 SVGEGT. The CDR3 is made up of 15 amino acids.

This clonotype has more than one count but fewer than ten. This chain uses TRBV27 with TRBJ2-3, with no clear D. V was clipped by 6 bases and J by 3 bases, with 22 bases between them. In germline, CDR1 is MNHEY, CDR2 SMNVEV (reference sequence). The CDR3 is 17 residues long. CDR3 protein: CASSPLISPVFTDTQYF. In DNA, the CDR3 is TGTGCCAGCAGCCCGTTAATCTCCCCCGTCTTTACAGATACGCAGTATTTT.

As concerns this clonotype: An end of the junction does not agree with germline; a read error may underlie this. This chain uses TRBV29-1 with TRBJ2-1, with a tentative D call TRBD2 (5 bases). Germline assignment: CDR1 SQVTM and CDR2 ANQGSEA. The CDR3 spans 12 residues. As DNA, the CDR3 is TGCAGCGGCCGGGCCCCGGGGAATGAGCAGATCTTC. Protein product: CSGRAPGNEQIF.

The rearrangement links TRBV4-3 to TRBJ2-7; D unclear. V dropped 4 bases and J dropped 5 bases, with 12 bases sitting between them. This CDR3 contains 13 residues. Germline V lookup: CDR1 LGHNA, CDR2 YSLEER. The chain's CDR3 is CASSRRRVDEQYF. The CDR3 nucleotides read TGCGCCAGCAGCCGCCGCCGGGTGGACGAGCAGTACTTC.

The chain uses TRBV20-1 and TRBJ1-1; D not resolved. Germline assignment: CDR1 DFQATT and CDR2 SNEGSKA (reference sequence). With 3 bases removed from V and 3 bases from J, the gap between germline ends came to 11 bases. The CDR3 runs 13 residues. CDR3: CSASEPWDTEAFF. The CDR3 region has the DNA TGCAGTGCTAGCGAGCCATGGGACACTGAAGCTTTCTTT.